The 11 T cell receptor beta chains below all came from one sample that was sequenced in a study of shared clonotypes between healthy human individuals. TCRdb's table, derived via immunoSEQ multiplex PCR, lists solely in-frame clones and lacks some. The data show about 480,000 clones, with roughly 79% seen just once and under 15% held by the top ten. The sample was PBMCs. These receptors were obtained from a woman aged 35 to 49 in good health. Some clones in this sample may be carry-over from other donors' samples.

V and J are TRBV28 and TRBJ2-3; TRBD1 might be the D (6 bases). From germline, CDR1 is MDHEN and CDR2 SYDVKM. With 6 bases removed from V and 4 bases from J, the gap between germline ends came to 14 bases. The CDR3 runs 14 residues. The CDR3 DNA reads TGTGCCAGCAGGAACCGTCAGGGGTCAGATACGCAGTATTTT. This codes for CASRNRQGSDTQYF.

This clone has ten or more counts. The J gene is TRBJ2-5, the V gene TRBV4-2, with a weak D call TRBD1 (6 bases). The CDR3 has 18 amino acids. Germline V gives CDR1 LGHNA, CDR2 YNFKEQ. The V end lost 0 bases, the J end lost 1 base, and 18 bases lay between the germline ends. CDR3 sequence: CASSQDGALRGGQETQYF. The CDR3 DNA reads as TGTGCCAGCAGCCAAGATGGGGCCCTCAGGGGCGGCCAAGAGACCCAGTACTTC.

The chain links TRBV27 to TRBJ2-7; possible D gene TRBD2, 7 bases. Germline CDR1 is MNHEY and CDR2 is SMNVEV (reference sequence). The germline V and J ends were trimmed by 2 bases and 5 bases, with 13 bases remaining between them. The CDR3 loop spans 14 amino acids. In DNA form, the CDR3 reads TGTGCCAGCAGTTTAGGTGGGGGGGACAACGAGCAGTACTTC. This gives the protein CASSLGGGDNEQYF.

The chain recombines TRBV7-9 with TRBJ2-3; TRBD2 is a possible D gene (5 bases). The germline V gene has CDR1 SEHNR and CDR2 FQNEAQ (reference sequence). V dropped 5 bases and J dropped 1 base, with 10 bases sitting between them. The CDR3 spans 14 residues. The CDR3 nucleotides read TGTGCCAGCAGCATAGACGGGGGCACAGATACGCAGTATTTT. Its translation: CASSIDGGTDTQYF. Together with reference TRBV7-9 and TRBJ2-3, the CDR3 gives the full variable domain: DTGVSQNPRHKITKRGQNVTFRCDPISEHNRLYWYRQTLGQGPEFLTYFQNEAQLEKSRLLSDRFSAERPKGSFSTLEIQRTEQGDSAMYLCASSIDGGTDTQYFGPGTRLTVL.

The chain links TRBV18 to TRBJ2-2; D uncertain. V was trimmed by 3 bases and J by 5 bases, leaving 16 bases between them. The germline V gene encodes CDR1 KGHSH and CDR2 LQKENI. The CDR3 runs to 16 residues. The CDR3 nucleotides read TGTGCCAGCTCACCTAACAGCCCAAGTTGGACCGGGGAGCTGTTTTTT. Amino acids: CASSPNSPSWTGELFF.

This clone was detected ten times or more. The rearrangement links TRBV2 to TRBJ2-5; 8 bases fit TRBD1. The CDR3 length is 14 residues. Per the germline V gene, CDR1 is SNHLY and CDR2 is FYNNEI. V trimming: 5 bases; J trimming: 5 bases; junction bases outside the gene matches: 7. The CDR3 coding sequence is TGTGCCAGCAGTCCGGACAGGGCGTCCGAGACCCAGTACTTC. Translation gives CASSPDRASETQYF.

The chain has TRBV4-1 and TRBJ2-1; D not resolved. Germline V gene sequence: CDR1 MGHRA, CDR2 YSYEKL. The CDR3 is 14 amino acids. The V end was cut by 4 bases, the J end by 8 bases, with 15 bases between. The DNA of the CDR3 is TGCGCCAGCAGCCGACCCGGAAATTGGGATGAGCAGTTCTTC. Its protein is CASSRPGNWDEQFF.

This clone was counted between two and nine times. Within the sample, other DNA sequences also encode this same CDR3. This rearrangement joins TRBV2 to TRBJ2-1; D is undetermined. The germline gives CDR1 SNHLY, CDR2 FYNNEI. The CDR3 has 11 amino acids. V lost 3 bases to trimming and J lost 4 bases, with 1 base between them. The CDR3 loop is CASSDYNEQFF. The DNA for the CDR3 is TGTGCCAGCAGTGATTACAATGAGCAGTTCTTC. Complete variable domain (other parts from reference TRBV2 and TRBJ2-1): EPEVTQTPSHQVTQMGQEVILRCVPISNHLYFYWYRQILGQKVEFLVSFYNNEISEKSEIFDDQFSVERPDGSNFTLKIRSTKLEDSAMYFCASSDYNEQFFGPGTRLTVL.

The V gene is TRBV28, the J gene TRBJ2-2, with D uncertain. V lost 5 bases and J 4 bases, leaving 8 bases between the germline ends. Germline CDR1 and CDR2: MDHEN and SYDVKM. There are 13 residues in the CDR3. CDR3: CASSPESTGELFF. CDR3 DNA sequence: TGTGCCAGCAGTCCTGAATCCACCGGGGAGCTGTTTTTT.

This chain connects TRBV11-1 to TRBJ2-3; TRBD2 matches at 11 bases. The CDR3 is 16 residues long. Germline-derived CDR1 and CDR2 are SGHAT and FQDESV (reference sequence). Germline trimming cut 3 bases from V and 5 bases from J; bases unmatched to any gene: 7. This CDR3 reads CASSFLAGGGLDTQYF. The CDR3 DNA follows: TGTGCCAGCAGCTTCCTAGCGGGAGGTGGTTTAGATACGCAGTATTTT.

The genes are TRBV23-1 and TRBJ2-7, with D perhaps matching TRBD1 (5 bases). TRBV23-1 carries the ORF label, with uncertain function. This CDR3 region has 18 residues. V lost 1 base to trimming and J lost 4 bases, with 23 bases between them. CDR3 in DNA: TGCGCCAGCAGTCAATTCCCCTGCCTGAAGGGGTTTTGGTACGAGCAGTACTTC. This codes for CASSQFPCLKGFWYEQYF.